The 31 T cell receptor beta chains listed next were all sequenced from one sample in a study of blood T cell repertoires in COVID-19. The data were produced by immunoSEQ multiplex PCR, yet TCRdb's version contains in-frame clones alone and is incomplete. The table includes 200,000 to 250,000 clones, about 85% detected once. The sample was PBMCs or T cells enriched from blood (not recorded which). The receptors originated from a man aged 30-40 years who had recovered from COVID-19.

The chain joins TRBV27 to TRBJ1-5, with 10 bases matching TRBD1. The V and J ends lost 4 bases and 5 bases, in that order; junction bases with no gene match: 8. The germline gives CDR1 MNHEY, CDR2 SMNVEV (reference sequence). The CDR3 loop spans 16 amino acids. This CDR3 is CASSSWTGGDHQPQHF. The CDR3 DNA reads TGTGCCAGCAGTTCCTGGACAGGGGGGGATCATCAGCCCCAGCATTTT.

This clone has more than one count but fewer than ten. This rearrangement joins TRBV10-3 to TRBJ2-7, with TRBD2 matching over 9 bases. The length of the CDR3 is 14 residues. From germline, CDR1 is ENHRY and CDR2 SYGVKD. V gave up 6 bases and J gave up 4 bases; unmatched junction bases: 7. CDR3 bases: TGTGCCATCAGCCGGACTAGCGTTCAGTACGAGCAGTACTTC. Translated: CAISRTSVQYEQYF.

Here the CDR3 reads CASSPRDRGRTGELFF. CDR3 coding DNA: TGTGCCAGTAGTCCAAGGGACAGGGGCCGCACCGGGGAGCTGTTTTTT. V gene TRBV19 combines with J gene TRBJ2-2, with 10 bases fitting TRBD1. V shed 5 bases, J shed 4 bases, and the junction held 7 bases outside the gene matches. The CDR3 has 16 residues. Germline CDR1 and CDR2: LNHDA and SQIVND (reference sequence).

Points on this clone: The sample carries other DNA sequences with the same CDR3. This chain uses TRBV28 with TRBJ1-1, with a tentative D call TRBD1 (6 bases). The V and J ends lost 4 bases and 1 base respectively, with 7 bases between them. CDR1 MDHEN and CDR2 SYDVKM come from the germline V gene. There are 13 residues in the CDR3. CDR3 residues: CASSSRGNTEAFF. The CDR3 nucleotides are TGTGCCAGCAGTTCCAGGGGGAACACTGAAGCTTTCTTT.

V and J are TRBV27 and TRBJ2-3; D remains unclear. Trimming cost V 2 bases and J 3 bases, with 6 bases left between them. This CDR3 has 13 amino acids. CDR1 MNHEY and CDR2 SMNVEV come from the germline V gene (reference sequence). In nucleotides, the CDR3 is TGTGCCAGCAGTTTAATCGGGACAGATACGCAGTATTTT. This gives the protein CASSLIGTDTQYF.

J is TRBJ1-6 and V is TRBV11-1; no firm D call. Germline V gives CDR1 SGHAT, CDR2 FQDESV (reference sequence). The CDR3 loop spans 13 amino acids. With 6 bases removed from V and 7 bases from J, the gap between germline ends came to 10 bases. The DNA of the CDR3 is TGTGCCAGCAGGATGCGGGGAAATTCACCCCTCCACTTT. Translated, it gives CASRMRGNSPLHF. Based on the CDR3 plus reference TRBV11-1 and TRBJ1-6, the full variable domain is EAEVAQSPRYKITEKSQAVAFWCDPISGHATLYWYRQILGQGPELLVQFQDESVVDDSQLPKDRFSAERLKGVDSTLKIQPAELGDSAMYLCASRMRGNSPLHFGNGTRLTVT.

The genes are TRBV27 and TRBJ1-5, with unresolved D. Germline values: CDR1 MNHEY, CDR2 SMNVEV (reference sequence). The CDR3 covers 15 residues. CDR3 bases: TGTGACCAACCGGGAGTCTCCTTGTCGGACTGCCCCCAGCATTTT. Its translation: CDQPGVSLSDCPQHF.

The genes are TRBV29-1 and TRBJ1-1; the D gene is possibly TRBD1 (6 bases). Trimming pared 4 bases from V and 5 bases from J, leaving 14 bases between. The length of the CDR3 is 13 residues. CDR1 SQVTM and CDR2 ANQGSEA come from the germline V gene. CDR3 DNA: TGCAGCGTTGTGGTCGGGAGGGGGACTGAAGCTTTCTTT. Protein: CSVVVGRGTEAFF.

The chain couples TRBV9 to TRBJ1-1; D not certain. Germline values: CDR1 SGDLS, CDR2 YYNGEE. The CDR3 totals 15 residues. Trimming left V 0 bases short and J 0 bases short, with 9 bases between. The chain's CDR3 is CASSVGGSMNTEAFF. CDR3 DNA: TGTGCCAGCAGCGTAGGAGGTTCTATGAACACTGAAGCTTTCTTT.

The gene calls are TRBV18 and TRBJ1-1, with a possible D match to TRBD1 (5 bases). CDR3 length: 15 amino acids. From germline, CDR1 is KGHSH and CDR2 LQKENI. V lost 2 bases and J lost 7, with 17 bases in between. CDR3: CASSPESQGLGEAFF. DNA for the CDR3: TGTGCCAGCTCACCAGAGAGCCAGGGTCTTGGTGAAGCTTTCTTT.

The V gene is TRBV24-1, the J gene TRBJ2-1; D is perhaps TRBD2 (6 bases). There are 13 residues in the CDR3. Germline V lookup: CDR1 KGHDR, CDR2 SFDVKD. V gave up 6 bases and J gave up 5 bases, with 10 bases separating them. CDR3 DNA: TGTGCCACCAGTCGGCGGGGAGACAATGAGCAGTTCTTC. Encoded protein: CATSRRGDNEQFF.

The chain joins TRBV6-2 or TRBV6-3 to TRBJ1-2, with D maybe TRBD1 (6 bases). The CDR3 runs to 15 residues. V lost 2 bases and J lost 6, with 16 bases in between. Germline V gene data show CDR1 as MNHEY and CDR2 as SVGEGT. CDR3 in amino acids: CASSYGQGWLNGYTF. CDR3 in DNA: TGTGCCAGCAGTTACGGCCAGGGGTGGTTGAATGGCTACACCTTC.

The V gene is TRBV19, the J gene TRBJ1-3; 8 bases line up with TRBD1. Germline V gene sequence: CDR1 LNHDA, CDR2 SQIVND (reference sequence). This CDR3 is built from 17 residues. J gave up 0 bases and V 3 bases, and 7 bases lay outside the gene matches. For the CDR3, the DNA is TGTGCCAGTAGTATGGAGGGACAGGCGGCCTCTGGAAACACCATATATTTT. Amino acids: CASSMEGQAASGNTIYF.

The chain carries TRBV19 and TRBJ2-7; 8 bases align to TRBD1. Germline lookup yields CDR1 LNHDA and CDR2 SQIVND (reference sequence). J lost 4 bases, V lost 3 bases, and 8 bases had no gene match. The CDR3 loop spans 15 amino acids. In DNA, the CDR3 is TGTGCCAGTAGTATGGCTGCGGACAGGGATTACGAGCAGTACTTC. It yields the protein CASSMAADRDYEQYF.

The chain employs TRBV27 and TRBJ1-3; D call uncertain. Germline loops: CDR1 MNHEY, CDR2 SMNVEV (reference sequence). V was clipped by 11 bases and J by 0 bases, with 17 bases between them. This CDR3 comprises 15 residues. In nucleotides, the CDR3 is TGTGCCGCAGATCGCTCGGGTCACTCTGGAAACACCATATATTTT. Encoded protein: CAADRSGHSGNTIYF.

The CDR3 bases are TGTGCCAGTAGTATAGCGGGTCGGGACACCGGGGAGCTGTTTTTT. This translates into CASSIAGRDTGELFF. This chain uses TRBV19 with TRBJ2-2; D gene uncertain. Germline lookup yields CDR1 LNHDA and CDR2 SQIVND (reference sequence). The CDR3 contains 15 residues. The V gene lost 1 base and the J gene lost 3 bases, with 9 bases spanning the gap.

The genes are TRBV7-2 and TRBJ1-3; tentative D call: TRBD1 (6 bases). CDR3 length: 15 residues. Deletions cut 3 bases from V and 2 bases from J, with 11 bases between. Germline V gene sequence: CDR1 SGHTA, CDR2 FQGNSA. The CDR3 loop reads CASSFSRGAGNTIYF. CDR3 DNA sequence: TGTGCCAGCAGCTTTTCCAGGGGCGCTGGAAACACCATATATTTT.

This chain connects TRBV27 to TRBJ2-2; D uncertain. The CDR3 loop spans 13 amino acids. Trimming stripped 5 bases from V and 4 bases from J, with 8 bases between. Per the germline V gene, CDR1 is MNHEY and CDR2 is SMNVEV (reference sequence). The CDR3, as DNA: TGTGCCAGCAGTGAGTTCGTCACCGGGGAGCTGTTTTTT. It is translated as CASSEFVTGELFF.

V usage is TRBV5-4 and J usage is TRBJ1-4; D is ambiguous. Per the germline V gene, CDR1 is SGHNT and CDR2 is YYREEE (reference sequence). The length of the CDR3 is 14 residues. Trimming took 0 bases from V and 7 from J, leaving 10 bases between them. CDR3 sequence: CASSLGGNREKLFF. The CDR3 region has the DNA TGTGCCAGCAGCTTGGGAGGGAACCGTGAAAAACTGTTTTTT.

The rearrangement joins TRBV9 to TRBJ1-6, with D hard to call. Germline V gives CDR1 SGDLS, CDR2 YYNGEE. The CDR3 sequence is 15 residues long. V gave up 0 bases and J gave up 6 bases, with 10 bases separating them. The CDR3 DNA reads as TGTGCCAGCAGCGTAGGGGCAGTTGGTAATTCACCCCTCCACTTT. It codes for CASSVGAVGNSPLHF.

This clone was observed a few times. The chain joins TRBV2 to TRBJ1-6; D unclear. The CDR3 loop spans 13 amino acids. V was trimmed by 4 bases and J by 6 bases, leaving 7 bases between them. Germline CDR1 and CDR2: SNHLY and FYNNEI. Here the CDR3 DNA reads TGTGCCAGCAGTGTGCAGTTTAATTCACCCCTCCACTTT. Translated, it gives CASSVQFNSPLHF.

This clone came up a few times. The J gene is TRBJ1-1, the V gene TRBV12-3 or TRBV12-4, with no clear D. The CDR3 contains 13 residues. V lost 3 bases, J lost 1 base, and 6 bases lay in between. The CDR3 DNA follows: TGTGCCAGCAGTTTCATGAGGAACACTGAAGCTTTCTTT. Protein sequence: CASSFMRNTEAFF.

As for this clone: The same CDR3 is also encoded by other DNA sequences in this sample. The chain employs TRBV27 and TRBJ1-4, with D unclear. In germline, CDR1 is MNHEY, CDR2 SMNVEV (reference sequence). The V end lost 0 bases, the J end lost 0 bases, and 8 bases lay between the germline ends. There are 16 residues in the CDR3. DNA of the CDR3: TGTGCCAGCAGTTTATCGTCGGGTTCAACTAATGAAAAACTGTTTTTT. Its translation: CASSLSSGSTNEKLFF.

The chain is built from TRBV19 and TRBJ1-1, with unresolved D. V was shortened by 3 bases and J by 3 bases, with 5 bases between the two germline ends. CDR3 length equals 12 residues. Germline V lookup: CDR1 LNHDA, CDR2 SQIVND (reference sequence). The CDR3 loop reads CASSIFDTEAFF. The CDR3 DNA follows: TGTGCCAGTAGTATTTTCGACACTGAAGCTTTCTTT.

The chain is built from TRBV7-3 and TRBJ2-5; possibly TRBD1 for D (5 bases). The germline V gene encodes CDR1 SGHTA and CDR2 FQGTGA. The CDR3 sequence is 15 residues long. The ends were cut back, 5 bases at V and 5 bases at J, with 18 bases in the middle. The CDR3 protein is CASSLLPGPAETQYF. In DNA, the CDR3 is TGTGCCAGCAGCCTACTGCCAGGGCCAGCGGAGACCCAGTACTTC.

The chain uses TRBV5-5 and TRBJ2-6; TRBD1 agrees at 9 bases. Trimming took 3 bases from V and 0 from J; bases not matched to a gene: 10. Looked up from germline, CDR1 is SGHKS and CDR2 is YYEKEE (reference sequence). This CDR3 has 19 amino acids. CDR3 amino acids: CASSSPQGQGPSGANVLTF. CDR3 in DNA: TGTGCCAGCAGCTCCCCCCAGGGACAGGGTCCCTCTGGGGCCAACGTCCTGACTTTC. Together with reference TRBV5-5 and TRBJ2-6, the CDR3 gives the full variable domain: DAGVTQSPTHLIKTRGQQVTLRCSPISGHKSVSWYQQVLGQGPQFIFQYYEKEERGRGNFPDRFSARQFPNYSSELNVNALLLGDSALYLCASSSPQGQGPSGANVLTFGAGSRLTVL.

The genes are TRBV18 and TRBJ2-7; TRBD2 matches 7 bases. Germline CDR1 is KGHSH and CDR2 is LQKENI. This CDR3 has 15 amino acids. With V trimmed by 2 bases and J by 2 bases, 6 bases remained unmatched. The CDR3 coding sequence is TGTGCCAGCTCACCATCGACTAGCCGAGCCTACGAGCAGTACTTC. It translates to CASSPSTSRAYEQYF.

This chain connects TRBV19 to TRBJ1-5; TRBD1 is a possible D gene (5 bases). CDR1 is LNHDA, CDR2 SQIVND, per germline (reference sequence). This CDR3 region has 15 residues. With 3 bases removed from V and 2 bases from J, the gap between germline ends came to 11 bases. CDR3 DNA: TGTGCCAGTAGTATGGAACCGGGGGGCAATCAGCCCCAGCATTTT. It yields the protein CASSMEPGGNQPQHF.

The J gene is TRBJ1-1, the V gene TRBV29-1, with D perhaps matching TRBD1 (5 bases). CDR1 is SQVTM and CDR2 is ANQGSEA in the germline V gene. V dropped 7 bases and J dropped 2 bases, with 14 bases sitting between them. The length of the CDR3 is 13 residues. The CDR3 sequence is CSGTTAPNTEAFF. The CDR3 DNA is TGCAGCGGAACGACAGCACCCAACACTGAAGCTTTCTTT.

The chain combines TRBV29-1 with TRBJ2-7; TRBD1 matches at 7 bases. Trimming removed 6 bases from V and 2 bases from J; junction bases left unmatched: 7. CDR3 length: 13 residues. Looked up from germline, CDR1 is SQVTM and CDR2 is ANQGSEA. CDR3 DNA: TGCAGCGTAACCGGGACAGTTACCTACGAGCAGTACTTC. As protein: CSVTGTVTYEQYF.

The V call is TRBV7-9, the J call TRBJ2-5; 11 bases line up with TRBD2. Germline CDR1 SEHNR, CDR2 FQNEAQ (reference sequence). The junction had 12 bases not matched to a gene; V was cut back by 5 bases and J by 4 bases. The CDR3 spans 17 residues. In DNA, the CDR3 is TGTGCCAGCAGCCCCAACCCGGGACTAGCGGTCGGAGAGACCCAGTACTTC. Encoded protein: CASSPNPGLAVGETQYF.